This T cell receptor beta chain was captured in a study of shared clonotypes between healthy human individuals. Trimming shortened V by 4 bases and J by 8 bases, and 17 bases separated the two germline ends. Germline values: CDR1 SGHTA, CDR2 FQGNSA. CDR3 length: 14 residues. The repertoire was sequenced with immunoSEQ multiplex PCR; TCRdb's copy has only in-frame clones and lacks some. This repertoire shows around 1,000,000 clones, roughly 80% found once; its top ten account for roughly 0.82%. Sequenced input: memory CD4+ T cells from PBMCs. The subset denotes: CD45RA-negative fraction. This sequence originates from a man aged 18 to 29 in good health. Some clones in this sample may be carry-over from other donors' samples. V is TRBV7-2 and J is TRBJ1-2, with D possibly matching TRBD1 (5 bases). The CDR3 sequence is CASSSFSMTVGYTF. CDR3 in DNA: TGTGCCAGCAGCTCCTTTTCAATGACAGTCGGCTACACCTTC.